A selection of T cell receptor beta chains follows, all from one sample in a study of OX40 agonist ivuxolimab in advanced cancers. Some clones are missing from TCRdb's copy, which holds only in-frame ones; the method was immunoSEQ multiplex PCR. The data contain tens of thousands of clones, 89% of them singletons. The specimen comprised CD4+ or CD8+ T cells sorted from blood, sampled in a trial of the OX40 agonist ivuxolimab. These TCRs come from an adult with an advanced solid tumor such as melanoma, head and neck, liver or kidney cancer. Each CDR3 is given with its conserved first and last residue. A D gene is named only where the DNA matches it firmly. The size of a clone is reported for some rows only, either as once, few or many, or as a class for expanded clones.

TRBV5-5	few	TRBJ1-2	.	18	CASSLDDGVTAHFYGYTF	TGTGCCAGCAGCTTGGATGATGGGGTGACAGCTCATTTCTATGGCTACACCTTC
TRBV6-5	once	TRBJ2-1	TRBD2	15	CASGWTSGSRNEQFF	TGTGCCAGCGGCTGGACTAGCGGGAGTAGGAATGAGCAGTTCTTC
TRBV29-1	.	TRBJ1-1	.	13	CSGGRWGGTEAFF	TGCAGCGGGGGACGGTGGGGAGGCACTGAAGCTTTCTTT
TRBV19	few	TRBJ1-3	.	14	CASRVRDIGNTIYF	TGTGCCAGTAGAGTCCGGGACATTGGAAACACCATATATTTT
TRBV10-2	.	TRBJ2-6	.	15	CASTPQNSGANVLTF	TGCGCCAGCACCCCCCAAAACTCTGGGGCCAACGTCCTGACTTTC
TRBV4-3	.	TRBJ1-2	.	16	CASSQDPAGTGYGYTF	TGCGCCAGCAGCCAAGATCCCGCAGGGACGGGCTATGGCTACACCTTC
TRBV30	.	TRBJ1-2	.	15	CAWSVRDFGDYGYTF	TGTGCCTGGAGTGTCCGGGACTTTGGGGACTATGGCTACACCTTC
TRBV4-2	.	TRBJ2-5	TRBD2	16	CASSQEGGSESETQYF	TGTGCCAGCAGCCAAGAAGGCGGGAGTGAGTCAGAGACCCAGTACTTC
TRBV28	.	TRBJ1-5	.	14	CASSLGGGNQPQHF	TGTGCCAGCAGTTTGGGGGGGGGCAATCAGCCCCAGCATTTT
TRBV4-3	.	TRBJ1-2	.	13	CASSQDDGSGYTF	TGCGCCAGCAGCCAAGATGACGGGAGTGGCTACACCTTC
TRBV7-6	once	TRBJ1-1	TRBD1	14	CASSLRQGSTEAFF	TGTGCCAGCAGCCTTCGACAGGGTTCCACTGAAGCTTTCTTT
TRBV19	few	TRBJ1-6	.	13	CASSTERNSPLHF	TGTGCCAGTAGTACCGAGAGGAATTCACCCCTCCACTTT
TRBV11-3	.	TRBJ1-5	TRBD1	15	CASSLVTGSNQPQHF	TGTGCCAGCAGCTTAGTGACAGGGAGCAATCAGCCCCAGCATTTT
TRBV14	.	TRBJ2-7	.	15	CASSQALHTTYEQYF	TGTGCCAGCAGCCAAGCCCTTCATACCACCTACGAGCAGTACTTC
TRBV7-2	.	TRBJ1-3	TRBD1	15	CASSLDRGNGNTIYF	TGTGCCAGCAGCCTCGACAGGGGGAATGGAAACACCATATATTTT
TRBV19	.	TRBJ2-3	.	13	CASHRGFTDTQYF	TGTGCCAGCCACCGGGGCTTCACAGATACGCAGTATTTT
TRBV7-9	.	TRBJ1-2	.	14	CASSLDGGVHGYTF	TGTGCCAGCAGCTTAGATGGGGGTGTACATGGCTACACCTTC
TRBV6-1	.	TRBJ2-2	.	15	CASSEQPWSTGELFF	TGTGCCAGCAGTGAACAGCCGTGGAGCACCGGGGAGCTGTTTTTT
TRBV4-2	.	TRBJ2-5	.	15	CASSQGTEYQETQYF	TGTGCCAGCAGCCAAGGGACAGAGTATCAAGAGACCCAGTACTTC
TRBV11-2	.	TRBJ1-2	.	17	CASSLVDFRQGNYGYTF	TGTGCCAGCAGCTTAGTTGACTTTCGGCAGGGGAACTATGGCTACACCTTC